The sequence of this T cell receptor (beta chain) was determined in a study of shared clonotypes between healthy human individuals. Study context: Plates per donor: three CD4 naive, three CD4 memory, two CD8 naive, one CD8 memory.

Trimming took 4 bases from V and 7 from J, leaving 8 bases between them. The CDR3 totals 12 residues. Germline V gene data show CDR1 as SGDLS and CDR2 as YYNGEE. Study results and limitations: Owing to a small donor count, the genetic and exposure-history diversity represented was limited. Memory subsets generally showed smaller estimated richness than naive subsets did.

Authors' processing steps: ImmunoSEQ output lacked quality scores and full-length reads, limiting matched filtering. Sequenced by immunoSEQ multiplex PCR; TCRdb stores in-frame clones only, minus some. From that table come the V and J calls and clone size; the DNA was used to work out D and trimming. Counted here are roughly 1,100,000 clones, about 75% occurring once; the ten biggest clones make up approximately 1.5%. Notes on this clone: Its antigen is currently unknown. This may arise from a read error, as a much more abundant clone is one base away.

The sequence came from a man aged 18 to 29 in good health. The chain recombines TRBV9 with TRBJ2-2, with D perhaps matching TRBD2 (5 bases). The material sequenced was memory CD4+ T cells sorted from blood. As to subset: CD45RA-negative fraction. The CDR3 protein is CASSLEVGELFF. CDR3 nucleotides: TGTGCCAGCAGCCTGGAGGTCGGGGAGCTGTTTTTT.